One and the same sample provided the 19 T cell receptor beta chains below, sequenced in a study of cytomegalovirus exposure and HLA in healthy donors. The PCR made use of 60 Vbeta and 13 Jbeta primers. TCRdb keeps only in-frame clones here, not all; method: immunoSEQ multiplex PCR. The profile shows roughly 130,000 clones, approximately 70% of them singletons. The material sequenced was PBMCs. The receptor set was obtained from a man younger than 35 in good health and CMV-seronegative.

DNA for the CDR3: TGTGCAAGTCGGACATGCACTAGGTCCCCTTACAATGAGCAGTTCTTC. Protein sequence: CASRTCTRSPYNEQFF. The chain combines TRBV12-2 with TRBJ2-1; the table's TRBD2 call for D was not verified on the DNA. TRBV12-2 is assigned pseudogene status. This CDR3 spans 16 amino acids.

The chain has TRBV28 and TRBJ2-7; 7 nucleotides line up with TRBD1. Germline CDR1 MDHEN, CDR2 SYDVKM. The CDR3 spans 14 residues. The ends lost 5 bases at V and 5 bases at J; junction bases unmatched: 9. As DNA, the CDR3 is TGTGCCAGCAGTCTAACAGGGGCTCTCGACGAGCAGTACTTC. Translating gives CASSLTGALDEQYF.

This clone was seen only once. The CDR3 is CASSVGLQQGIGEQYF. The CDR3 region has the DNA TGTGCCAGCAGCGTAGGCCTACAACAGGGAATTGGCGAGCAGTACTTC. V and J are TRBV9 and TRBJ2-7; D is perhaps TRBD1 (6 bases). Per germline, CDR1 SGDLS and CDR2 YYNGEE. The CDR3 runs to 16 residues. Trimming removed 0 bases from V and 6 bases from J, with 19 bases in between.

This clone appeared once. The chain links TRBV6-5 to TRBJ1-2, with TRBD1 as a possible D gene (5 bases). This CDR3 has 14 residues. Germline assignment: CDR1 MNHEY and CDR2 SVGAGI. Trimming left V 6 bases short and J 7 bases short, with 18 bases between. CDR3 sequence (DNA): TGTGCCAGCAGCCACCGACAGAACCCACGTGGCTACACCTTC. Protein: CASSHRQNPRGYTF.

This clone has just a few counts. The chain joins TRBV7-6 to TRBJ2-7; TRBD2 matches 7 bases. This CDR3 contains 14 residues. The V gene's germline CDR1 is SGHVS and CDR2 FNYEAQ. V lost 0 bases to trimming and J lost 1 base; unmatched junction nucleotides: 0. CDR3 sequence reads: CASSLASGSYEQYF. The CDR3 DNA is TGTGCCAGCAGCTTAGCTAGCGGGTCCTACGAGCAGTACTTC.

This clone has a handful of counts. The CDR3 sequence: CASRGGSYEQYF. CDR3 DNA: TGTGCCTCCCGGGGGGGATCCTACGAGCAGTACTTC. The chain employs TRBV10-3 and TRBJ2-7; 8 nucleotides agree with TRBD2. Trimming took 11 bases from V and 1 from J; bases not matched to a gene: 4. This CDR3 has 12 residues. From germline, CDR1 is ENHRY and CDR2 SYGVKD.

This chain links TRBV28 with TRBJ2-5; perhaps TRBD2 as D (5 bases). Trimming left V 1 base short and J 5 bases short, with 14 bases between. This CDR3 has 15 residues. Germline V gene sequence: CDR1 MDHEN, CDR2 SYDVKM. The CDR3, as DNA: TGTGCCAGCAGTTTATCGGGGTTGAATCATGAGACCCAGTACTTC. This codes for CASSLSGLNHETQYF.

This clone was found a few times. The V call is TRBV20-1, the J call TRBJ1-2; D call uncertain. Germline values: CDR1 DFQATT, CDR2 SNEGSKA (reference sequence). V was pared by 8 bases and J by 7 bases, with 14 bases between. This CDR3 has 11 residues. CDR3 bases: TGCAGTCAGACTCTCGGGTCTGGCTACACCTTC. Encoded protein: CSQTLGSGYTF.

The chain couples TRBV27 to TRBJ2-7, with 10 positions matching TRBD2. The CDR3 runs 17 residues. J gave up 0 bases and V 0 bases, and 5 bases lay outside the gene matches. Germline assignment: CDR1 MNHEY and CDR2 SMNVEV (reference sequence). The CDR3 region has the DNA TGTGCCAGCAGTTTATCCCCTCTAGCGGGAGTCTCCTACGAGCAGTACTTC. Translated: CASSLSPLAGVSYEQYF.

This chain's CDR3 is CASRGQLYEQYF. CDR3 DNA: TGTGCCAGCAGGGGACAGCTCTACGAGCAGTACTTC. J is TRBJ2-7 and V is TRBV6-1; 7 nucleotides line up with TRBD1. Germline V gene sequence: CDR1 MNHNS, CDR2 SASEGT. The CDR3 length is 12 residues. The junction had 2 bases not matched to a gene; V was cut back by 6 bases and J by 3 bases.

This clone turned up a few times. The rearrangement uses TRBV28 and TRBJ1-3, with D uncertain. This CDR3 comprises 18 residues. V was clipped by 2 bases and J by 0 bases, with 17 bases between them. CDR1 is MDHEN and CDR2 is SYDVKM in the germline V gene. The CDR3 bases are TGTGCCAGCAGTTTAGCGGGGTCCGTTTCCCTCTCTGGAAACACCATATATTTT. Translated, it gives CASSLAGSVSLSGNTIYF.

The table lists this clone with a few counts. The rearrangement links TRBV4-1 to TRBJ2-6; D not certain. Germline V CDR1 and CDR2: MGHRA, YSYEKL. Between the trimmed V and J ends, which lost 0 bases and 1 base, there was a span of 7 bases. The CDR3 is made up of 16 amino acids. This CDR3 is CASSQDIISGANVLTF. CDR3 in DNA: TGCGCCAGCAGCCAAGATATTATTTCTGGGGCCAACGTCCTGACTTTC.

The rearrangement uses TRBV11-2 and TRBJ2-3, with TRBD2 identical over 14 bases. The CDR3 covers 15 residues. V lost 4 bases to trimming and J lost 5 bases; unmatched junction nucleotides: 2. Per germline, CDR1 SGHAT and CDR2 FQNNGV. The CDR3 here is CASSSGLAGGDTQYF. CDR3 nucleotide sequence: TGTGCCAGCAGCTCCGGACTAGCGGGAGGAGATACGCAGTATTTT.

Notes on this clone: A read error may account for a junction end that differs from germline. V gene TRBV30 combines with J gene TRBJ2-5; D is possibly TRBD2 (5 bases). Germline lookup yields CDR1 GTSNPN and CDR2 SVGIG (reference sequence). There are 15 residues in the CDR3. The CDR3: CAWSALGKPKEIQYF. As DNA, the CDR3 is TGTGCCTGGAGTGCACTAGGGAAACCAAAAGAGATCCAGTACTTC.

The rearrangement links TRBV7-2 to TRBJ2-2; D possibly corresponds to TRBD1 (5 bases). Germline V gene lookup returns CDR1 SGHTA and CDR2 FQGNSA. V was trimmed by 2 bases and J by 1 base, leaving 11 bases between them. CDR3 size: 16 residues. This CDR3 is CASSLMGRGNTGELFF. CDR3 nucleotide sequence: TGTGCCAGCAGCTTAATGGGAAGGGGGAACACCGGGGAGCTGTTTTTT.

The table lists this clone with a count of one. The CDR3 coding sequence is TGTGCCAGCAGCTCAATGAGTCTGGGGCCGCGCGAGCAGTACTTC. This gives the protein CASSSMSLGPREQYF. This chain joins TRBV5-6 and TRBJ2-7, with a weak D call TRBD1 (5 bases). There are 15 residues in the CDR3. Germline-derived CDR1 and CDR2 are SGHDT and YYEEEE. V lost 3 bases and J 6 bases, leaving 19 bases between the germline ends.

The chain links TRBV28 to TRBJ1-2; possibly TRBD1 for D (5 bases). This CDR3 has 13 amino acids. Trimming stripped 6 bases from V and 4 bases from J, with 12 bases between. Looked up from germline, CDR1 is MDHEN and CDR2 is SYDVKM. The CDR3 sequence is CASSSTDLYGYTF. The CDR3 DNA sequence: TGTGCCAGCAGCTCGACAGACCTCTATGGCTACACCTTC.

The chain carries TRBV30 and TRBJ1-1; 11 positions agree with TRBD1. The CDR3 runs 12 residues. V lost 5 bases and J lost 11; bases outside the gene matches: 7. Germline V gene data show CDR1 as GTSNPN and CDR2 as SVGIG (reference sequence). Written as DNA, the CDR3 is TGTGCCTGGGAGAGGGACAGGGGGGGGGCTTTCTTT. It encodes CAWERDRGGAFF.

The chain carries TRBV15 and TRBJ2-1, with 8 bases fitting TRBD2. Per germline, CDR1 LNHNV and CDR2 YYDKDF (reference sequence). This CDR3 spans 14 amino acids. V shed 5 bases, J shed 6 bases, and the junction held 6 bases outside the gene matches. This CDR3 is CATSLRLAGNEQFF. In nucleotides, the CDR3 is TGTGCCACCAGCTTGAGGCTAGCGGGCAATGAGCAGTTCTTC.